These 20 T cell receptor beta chains were sequenced from one sample in a study of control samples from healthy donors and cancer patients (dated by TCRdb to the early 2020s). The library came from the immunoSEQ multiplex PCR assay. TCRdb holds this immuneACCESS table with in-frame rearrangements only. Some clones are missing; in checked studies, unresolved V genes explain under half, and the rest has no known cause. A total of about 83,000 clones appear in this sample, 91% of them only once. The top ten clones comprise approximately 15% of the sample. Sequences were obtained from blood. The source is a middle-aged man in good health.

The CDR3 coding sequence is TGTGCCAGTAGTATAACAGGAAGGAACACAGATACGCAGTATTTT. Translating gives CASSITGRNTDTQYF. V and J are TRBV19 and TRBJ2-3, with TRBD1 as a possible D gene (5 bases). Germline CDR1 reads LNHDA; CDR2 reads SQIVND (reference sequence). This CDR3 is 15 amino acids long. V was shortened by 2 bases and J by 2 bases, with 11 bases between the two germline ends. The variable domain in full, completed from reference TRBV19 and TRBJ2-3, reads DGGITQSPKYLFRKEGQNVTLSCEQNLNHDAMYWYRQDPGQGLRLIYYSQIVNDFQKGDIAEGYSVSREKKESFPLTVTSAQKNPTAFYLCASSITGRNTDTQYFGPGTRLTVL.

The V and J genes are TRBV6-5 and TRBJ1-1; unclear D gene. Germline assignment: CDR1 MNHEY and CDR2 SVGAGI. This CDR3 has 14 amino acids. V gave up 5 bases and J gave up 3 bases, with 13 bases separating them. This CDR3 reads CASSLDGPYTEAFF. The CDR3 DNA reads TGTGCCAGCAGTCTCGACGGACCGTACACTGAAGCTTTCTTT.

The CDR3 here is CASSQTRGNTEAFF. As DNA, the CDR3 is TGTGCCAGCAGCCAAACACGGGGGAACACTGAAGCTTTCTTT. V usage is TRBV11-2 and J usage is TRBJ1-1; D is ambiguous. The CDR3 consists of 14 residues. Trimming pared 5 bases from V and 1 base from J, leaving 11 bases between. Germline CDR1 SGHAT, CDR2 FQNNGV.

Details on this clone: Other nucleotide sequences in the sample specify the same CDR3. The J gene is TRBJ2-5, the V gene TRBV5-1; TRBD1 is a possible D gene (5 bases). The germline gives CDR1 SGHRS, CDR2 YFSETQ. V was clipped by 2 bases and J by 2 bases, with 7 bases between them. The CDR3 is 13 residues long. The CDR3 here is CASSFQGQETQYF. The CDR3 nucleotides are TGCGCCAGCAGCTTTCAGGGACAAGAGACCCAGTACTTC.

V gene TRBV24-1 combines with J gene TRBJ2-2, with D maybe TRBD2 (5 bases). Germline V gene data show CDR1 as KGHDR and CDR2 as SFDVKD. CDR3 size: 13 residues. Trimming shortened V by 6 bases and J by 5 bases, and 9 bases separated the two germline ends. In DNA, the CDR3 is TGTGCCACCAGTTATGAGGGTACCGGGGAGCTGTTTTTT. The encoded protein is CATSYEGTGELFF.

The genes are TRBV3-1 (or the pseudogene TRBV3-2) and TRBJ2-7; D unclear. The V and J ends lost 1 base and 9 bases respectively, with 7 bases between them. Germline V gene lookup returns CDR1 LGHDT and CDR2 YNNKEL (reference sequence). This CDR3 comprises 11 residues. CDR3 in DNA: TGTGCCAGCAGCCAAGCGCGGAGGCAGTACTTC. It codes for CASSQARRQYF.

This clone is a singleton in its sample. The V gene is TRBV18, the J gene TRBJ1-3, with D uncertain. V gave up 5 bases and J gave up 0 bases, with 14 bases separating them. This CDR3 has 16 amino acids. CDR1 is KGHSH, CDR2 LQKENI, per germline. CDR3 in DNA: TGTGCCAGCTCATACGGACTGCTAAACTCTGGAAACACCATATATTTT. Translation gives CASSYGLLNSGNTIYF.

This clone has just a few counts. V usage is TRBV21-1 and J usage is TRBJ1-1. TRBV21-1 is a pseudogene. CDR3 length: 14 amino acids. The CDR3 sequence: CASRGGLQNTEAFF. The CDR3 DNA reads as TGTGCCAGCAGGGGGGGACTCCAGAACACTGAAGCTTTCTTT.

The V gene is TRBV5-1, the J gene TRBJ2-1; 8 bases fit TRBD2. The V gene's germline CDR1 is SGHRS and CDR2 YFSETQ. This CDR3 has 15 residues. The trim removed 1 base at V and 4 bases at J, leaving 4 bases unmatched. CDR3 amino acids: CASSLTGGQYNEQFF. The CDR3 DNA follows: TGCGCCAGCAGCTTGACGGGAGGGCAGTACAATGAGCAGTTCTTC.

The sample holds a few counts of this clone. The CDR3 loop is CASSETDRQGEKLFF. The CDR3 DNA is TGTGCCAGCAGTGAAACCGACCGGCAGGGGGAAAAACTGTTTTTT. This sequence joins TRBV2 and TRBJ1-4; TRBD1 might be the D (6 bases). This CDR3 has 15 residues. Germline V gene lookup returns CDR1 SNHLY and CDR2 FYNNEI. Between the trimmed V and J ends, which lost 2 bases and 8 bases, there was a span of 15 bases. Full variable domain (rest looked up from reference TRBV2 and TRBJ1-4): EPEVTQTPSHQVTQMGQEVILRCVPISNHLYFYWYRQILGQKVEFLVSFYNNEISEKSEIFDDQFSVERPDGSNFTLKIRSTKLEDSAMYFCASSETDRQGEKLFFGSGTQLSVL.

The V and J genes are TRBV6-2 or TRBV6-3 and TRBJ2-3; D is possibly TRBD1 or TRBD2 (6 bases each). Trimming took 5 bases from V and 5 from J, leaving 17 bases between them. This CDR3 is built from 15 residues. In germline, CDR1 is MNHEY, CDR2 SVGEGT. CDR3 in amino acids: CASSQGMLGGDTQYF. CDR3 coding DNA: TGTGCCAGCAGTCAGGGGATGTTGGGGGGAGATACGCAGTATTTT.

V gene TRBV2 combines with J gene TRBJ2-3; the D is unclear. Deletions cut 0 bases from V and 4 bases from J, with 11 bases between. The germline V gene encodes CDR1 SNHLY and CDR2 FYNNEI. This CDR3 has 15 amino acids. This CDR3 reads CASSEALEAADTQYF. The CDR3 coding sequence is TGTGCCAGCAGTGAAGCGCTTGAGGCAGCAGATACGCAGTATTTT.

This chain joins TRBV24-1 and TRBJ2-1, with 8 bases aligning to TRBD1. This CDR3 region has 19 residues. CDR1 KGHDR and CDR2 SFDVKD come from the germline V gene. V was pared by 2 bases and J by 0 bases, with 11 bases of the junction left unmatched. The CDR3 region has the DNA TGTGCCACCAGTGATTATCCGGGACAGGCCTCGAGCTCCTACAATGAGCAGTTCTTC. Its translation is CATSDYPGQASSSYNEQFF.

The chain uses TRBV7-9 and TRBJ2-2, with TRBD1 as a possible D gene (5 bases). Per the germline V gene, CDR1 is SEHNR and CDR2 is FQNEAQ (reference sequence). Trimming removed 5 bases at V and 4 bases at J, with 23 bases between. The CDR3 loop spans 18 amino acids. The CDR3 is CASSTKPTAPRITGELFF. In nucleotides, the CDR3 is TGTGCCAGCAGCACGAAACCGACAGCTCCACGGATCACCGGGGAGCTGTTTTTT.

The chain employs TRBV30 and TRBJ2-7; D gene uncertain. Trimming shortened V by 1 base and J by 0 bases, and 4 bases separated the two germline ends. Germline V CDR1 and CDR2: GTSNPN, SVGIG (reference sequence). The CDR3 has 12 residues. CDR3 nucleotides: TGTGCCTGGAGTGCGGGCTCCTACGAGCAGTACTTC. This codes for CAWSAGSYEQYF.

This chain connects TRBV6-5 to TRBJ1-1; D is unclear. The CDR3 contains 14 residues. V was trimmed by 7 bases and J by 1 base, leaving 13 bases between them. In germline, CDR1 is MNHEY, CDR2 SVGAGI. The CDR3 DNA reads TGTGCCAGCACCCGGGCCCTGGGGAACACTGAAGCTTTCTTT. Translating it yields CASTRALGNTEAFF.

This rearrangement joins TRBV3-1 (or the pseudogene TRBV3-2) to TRBJ2-7; TRBD1 matches 8 bases. Per the germline V gene, CDR1 is LGHDT and CDR2 is YNNKEL (reference sequence). Losses at the gene ends were 4 bases for V and 1 base for J; bases not matched to a gene: 6. The CDR3 contains 15 residues. DNA of the CDR3: TGTGCCAGCAGCCTAGGACAGGGTTATTCCTACGAGCAGTACTTC. Translated: CASSLGQGYSYEQYF.

V gene TRBV19 combines with J gene TRBJ1-2; TRBD1 matches at 7 bases. The CDR3 is 14 residues long. Germline V gene sequence: CDR1 LNHDA, CDR2 SQIVND (reference sequence). Germline trimming cut 8 bases from V and 0 bases from J; bases unmatched to any gene: 6. CDR3 protein: CASRTGRANYGYTF. CDR3 nucleotides: TGTGCCAGTCGGACAGGTCGAGCTAACTATGGCTACACCTTC. The full variable domain, with the rest looked up from reference TRBV19 and TRBJ1-2, is DGGITQSPKYLFRKEGQNVTLSCEQNLNHDAMYWYRQDPGQGLRLIYYSQIVNDFQKGDIAEGYSVSREKKESFPLTVTSAQKNPTAFYLCASRTGRANYGYTFGSGTRLTVV.

The chain employs TRBV14 and TRBJ2-5; 9 nucleotides agree with TRBD2. Germline loops: CDR1 SGHDN, CDR2 FVKESK. V was clipped by 2 bases and J by 4 bases; unmatched bases: 11. This CDR3 contains 17 residues. The CDR3 coding sequence is TGTGCCAGCAGCCAAATTCCGCTAGCGGGGAGGGCAGAGACCCAGTACTTC. This translates into CASSQIPLAGRAETQYF.

This chain's CDR3 is CASSLQGLNTGELFF. The CDR3, as DNA: TGCGCCAGCAGCTTGCAGGGATTGAACACCGGGGAGCTGTTTTTT. This rearrangement joins TRBV5-1 to TRBJ2-2, with TRBD1 as a possible D gene (5 bases). Germline values: CDR1 SGHRS, CDR2 YFSETQ. V lost 1 base to trimming and J lost 1 base, with 8 bases between them. The CDR3 runs 15 residues.